These 30 T cell receptor beta chains were sequenced from one sample in a study of blood T cells in healthy people across ages. The use of a sample-barcoded 5' primer and a J-beta primer mix characterized a second PCR of about 6 to 12 cycles. One entry per CDR3 protein results from TCRdb running MiXCR on the 5' RACE reads. The repertoire holds approximately 810,000 distinct CDR3 sequences, around 28% seen once, with around 16% in the top ten. The sequenced material came from blood. Receptor source: an elderly woman in good health.

In its sample, this clonotype was seen many times. CDR3 protein: CASSDPRTGEGYGYTF. In nucleotides, the CDR3 is TGTGCCAGCAGTGACCCCCGGACAGGGGAAGGCTATGGCTACACCTTC. The V gene is TRBV25-1, the J gene TRBJ1-2, with TRBD1 matching over 9 bases. The CDR3 loop spans 16 amino acids. The V gene's germline CDR1 is MGHDK and CDR2 SYGVNS. The ends lost 3 bases at V and 4 bases at J; junction bases unmatched: 9.

The chain carries TRBV15 and TRBJ1-1, with a tentative D call TRBD1 (5 bases). In germline, CDR1 is LNHNV, CDR2 YYDKDF (reference sequence). Between the trimmed V and J ends, which lost 9 bases and 4 bases, there was a span of 15 bases. This CDR3 spans 13 amino acids. The CDR3 nucleotides read TGTGCCACAGGTCTGGGGGTAGCCACTGAAGCTTTCTTT. It translates to CATGLGVATEAFF. The full variable domain, with the rest looked up from reference TRBV15 and TRBJ1-1, is DAMVIQNPRYQVTQFGKPVTLSCSQTLNHNVMYWYQQKSSQAPKLLFHYYDKDFNNEADTPDNFQSRRPNTSFCFLDIRSPGLGDTAMYLCATGLGVATEAFFGQGTRLTVV.

This clonotype has just a few counts. V gene TRBV9 combines with J gene TRBJ2-1; D is uncertain. The V gene lost 3 bases and the J gene lost 10 bases, with 20 bases spanning the gap. The germline V gene has CDR1 SGDLS and CDR2 YYNGEE. The CDR3 loop spans 15 amino acids. This CDR3 reads CASSAFGYTACEQFF. CDR3 DNA sequence: TGTGCCAGCAGCGCATTTGGGTATACGGCATGCGAGCAGTTCTTC.

V and J are TRBV4-3 and TRBJ2-7; 7 bases align to TRBD1. Trimming at V came to 4 bases and at J to 0 bases, leaving 12 bases not matched to a gene. This CDR3 region has 17 residues. CDR1 LGHNA and CDR2 YSLEER come from the germline V gene. CDR3 in amino acids: CASSPSGQADVSYEQYF. CDR3 sequence (DNA): TGCGCCAGCAGCCCCTCCGGACAGGCCGACGTCTCCTACGAGCAGTACTTC.

This clonotype was picked up many times. The chain has TRBV9 and TRBJ2-5; D is perhaps TRBD1 (6 bases). Germline V gene lookup returns CDR1 SGDLS and CDR2 YYNGEE. This CDR3 spans 14 amino acids. V was pared by 4 bases and J by 2 bases, with 12 bases between. Here the CDR3 DNA reads TGTGCCAGCAGCCGCTCCCAGGGGCAAGAGACCCAGTACTTC. It is translated as CASSRSQGQETQYF. Supplemented by reference TRBV9 and TRBJ2-5, the full variable domain reads DSGVTQTPKHLITATGQRVTLRCSPRSGDLSVYWYQQSLDQGLQFLIQYYNGEERAKGNILERFSAQQFPDLHSELNLSSLELGDSALYFCASSRSQGQETQYFGPGTRLLVL.

The chain uses TRBV12-3 or TRBV12-4 and TRBJ1-2, with unresolved D. V gave up 3 bases and J gave up 8 bases, with 13 bases separating them. The length of the CDR3 is 13 residues. The CDR3 DNA reads as TGTGCCAGCAGTTTTTTCGAGGGAGGAGGCTACACCTTC. It specifies CASSFFEGGGYTF.

The chain carries TRBV20-1 and TRBJ2-7; no definite D call. V was shortened by 1 base and J by 3 bases, with 10 bases between the two germline ends. The CDR3 has 13 amino acids. Germline assignment: CDR1 DFQATT and CDR2 SNEGSKA (reference sequence). The CDR3 DNA is TGCAGTGCTAGAGCCCCCCACCGCTACGAGCAGTACTTC. Amino acids: CSARAPHRYEQYF.

This clonotype was counted many times. The rearrangement links TRBV3-1 to TRBJ2-3; D remains ambiguous. CDR1 and CDR2 from the germline V gene are LGHDT and YNNKEL (reference sequence). The CDR3 spans 17 residues. Trimming removed 1 base at V and 2 bases at J, with 16 bases between. The CDR3 DNA follows: TGTGCCAGCAGCCAAGGTGGAGAACGGTTTGCCACAGATACGCAGTATTTT. Amino acid sequence: CASSQGGERFATDTQYF.

The chain links TRBV7-2 to TRBJ2-5; D not certain. The CDR3 sequence is 13 residues long. V shed 5 bases and J shed 6 bases, with 13 bases lying between them. Germline assignment: CDR1 SGHTA and CDR2 FQGNSA. DNA for the CDR3: TGTGCCAGCAGCCCAGCACCCGTCCAGACCCAGTACTTC. Protein sequence: CASSPAPVQTQYF. The variable domain in full, with the rest retrieved from reference TRBV7-2 and TRBJ2-5, is GAGVSQSPSNKVTEKGKDVELRCDPISGHTALYWYRQSLGQGLEFLIYFQGNSAPDKSGLPSDRFSAERTGGSVSTLTIQRTQQEDSAVYLCASSPAPVQTQYFGPGTRLLVL.

On this clonotype: A much larger clone sits a single nucleotide away, making a read error possible. In DNA, the CDR3 is TGTGCCAGCAGTGGGGACATGTTCATCGAGCGGTACTTC. Its translation: CASSGDMFIERYF. This rearrangement joins TRBV2 to TRBJ2-5; D is possibly TRBD1 (6 bases). The CDR3 covers 13 residues. V was shortened by 4 bases and J by 13 bases, with 19 bases between the two germline ends. Germline loops: CDR1 SNHLY, CDR2 FYNNEI.

The chain combines TRBV7-2 with TRBJ2-5; D is possibly TRBD2 (6 bases). Near its end, the DNA agrees better with TRBJ2-7, so the J call may be wrong. CDR3 size: 14 residues. Germline V CDR1 and CDR2: SGHTA, FQGNSA. CDR3 in DNA: TGTGCCAGCAGCTCACACGGGGGAGAATACGAGCAGTACTTC. Residues: CASSSHGGEYEQYF.

This clonotype was detected once. V is TRBV7-2 and J is TRBJ1-2; TRBD1 matches at 10 bases. The CDR3 totals 16 residues. CDR1 is SGHTA, CDR2 FQGNSA, per germline. J lost 6 bases, V lost 4 bases, and 11 bases had no gene match. The CDR3 reads CASSSLTGTGVNGYTF. In nucleotides, the CDR3 is TGTGCCAGCAGCTCTTTAACCGGGACAGGGGTTAATGGCTACACCTTC.

This rearrangement joins TRBV12-3 or TRBV12-4 to TRBJ2-3, with D perhaps TRBD1 (5 bases). This CDR3 contains 15 residues. V lost 5 bases and J lost 4, with 16 bases in between. In nucleotides, the CDR3 is TGTGCCAGCAGTCCTACCGGAACAGGCGCAGATACGCAGTATTTT. Its translation is CASSPTGTGADTQYF.

As concerns this clonotype: A single base separates this from a much larger clone, so it may be a read error. The chain has TRBV9 and TRBJ2-5; tentative D call: TRBD2 (6 bases). The V end was cut by 3 bases, the J end by 11 bases, with 17 bases between. Germline values: CDR1 SGDLS, CDR2 YYNGEE. The CDR3 covers 13 residues. CDR3 DNA: TGTGCCAGCAGCGGGCTAGCGCTGAATGAGCAGTACTTC. Protein sequence: CASSGLALNEQYF.

Worth noting for this clonotype: This may be a read error, as it is one base from a much larger clone. This rearrangement joins TRBV18 to TRBJ2-7; TRBD2 might be the D (6 bases). Trimming took off 6 bases at V and 7 bases at J, with 28 bases between the two ends. Germline V gene data show CDR1 as KGHSH and CDR2 as LQKENI. There are 17 residues in the CDR3. CDR3 in DNA: TGTGCCAGCTCGTTTCCTAGCGCCCAAAAACTATACAATGAGCAGTACTTC. Its translation: CASSFPSAQKLYNEQYF.

The chain couples TRBV10-3 to TRBJ1-1; 7 bases align to TRBD1. Germline V lookup: CDR1 ENHRY, CDR2 SYGVKD. The CDR3 sequence is 13 residues long. J gave up 3 bases and V 6 bases, and 4 bases lay outside the gene matches. The CDR3 sequence: CAIRDREDTEAFF. DNA of the CDR3: TGTGCCATCAGAGACAGGGAGGACACTGAAGCTTTCTTT.

This sequence joins TRBV9 and TRBJ2-1, with 12 bases matching TRBD2. The CDR3 runs 16 residues. The germline CDR1 and CDR2 sequences are SGDLS and YYNGEE. With V trimmed by 0 bases and J by 8 bases, 6 bases remained unmatched. CDR3 coding DNA: TGTGCCAGCAGCGTAGCCCCCCTAGCGGGGGGGGATGAGCAGTTCTTC. Residues: CASSVAPLAGGDEQFF. Complete variable domain (other parts from reference TRBV9 and TRBJ2-1): DSGVTQTPKHLITATGQRVTLRCSPRSGDLSVYWYQQSLDQGLQFLIQYYNGEERAKGNILERFSAQQFPDLHSELNLSSLELGDSALYFCASSVAPLAGGDEQFFGPGTRLTVL.

This clonotype appeared many times. The chain combines TRBV10-3 with TRBJ1-2; D call uncertain. V was shortened by 5 bases and J by 4 bases, with 11 bases between the two germline ends. CDR1 and CDR2 from the germline V gene are ENHRY and SYGVKD. The CDR3 loop spans 13 amino acids. CDR3 DNA: TGTGCCATCAGTCATCCCCAAGTCTATGGCTACACCTTC. Translated, it gives CAISHPQVYGYTF.

This clonotype was observed a handful of times. The chain joins TRBV4-2 to TRBJ2-2; the D gene is possibly TRBD2 (5 bases). V gave up 7 bases and J gave up 0 bases, with 9 bases separating them. Germline CDR1 is LGHNA and CDR2 is YNFKEQ. The CDR3 has 14 amino acids. The DNA for the CDR3 is TGTGCCAGCAATACGGGAACGAACACCGGGGAGCTGTTTTTT. Encoded protein: CASNTGTNTGELFF.

This chain links TRBV9 with TRBJ2-1; TRBD2 matches 11 bases. J gave up 5 bases and V 0 bases, and 4 bases lay outside the gene matches. Germline V gene data show CDR1 as SGDLS and CDR2 as YYNGEE. There are 16 residues in the CDR3. CDR3 sequence: CASSVGYSGGDNEQFF. Here the CDR3 DNA reads TGTGCCAGCAGCGTAGGGTATAGCGGGGGGGACAATGAGCAGTTCTTC.

The CDR3 loop is CSASRGPPSTDTQYF. The CDR3 nucleotides read TGCAGTGCTTCGCGGGGGCCACCTAGCACAGATACGCAGTATTTT. The chain carries TRBV20-1 and TRBJ2-3, with a tentative D call TRBD2 (7 bases). This CDR3 has 15 residues. The germline gives CDR1 DFQATT, CDR2 SNEGSKA (reference sequence). The germline V and J ends were trimmed by 5 bases and 0 bases, with 15 bases remaining between them.

J is TRBJ2-4 and V is TRBV4-1, with 14 bases that match TRBD2. The tail of the sequence fits TRBJ2-5 better, so the J call may be wrong. This CDR3 has 17 amino acids. Germline CDR1 MGHRA, CDR2 YSYEKL. The CDR3 DNA follows: TGCGCCAGCAGCGTACCCGGACTAGCGGGAGGAAGGAAGACCCAGTACTTC. Its protein is CASSVPGLAGGRKTQYF.

Many counts were recorded for this clonotype. The CDR3 loop reads CASSSDLKGREETQYF. Here the CDR3 DNA reads TGTGCCAGCAGTTCCGACCTAAAAGGGAGGGAAGAGACCCAGTACTTC. The chain couples TRBV6-2 or TRBV6-3 to TRBJ2-5; 7 nucleotides align to TRBD2. This CDR3 region has 16 residues. Germline assignment: CDR1 MNHEY and CDR2 SVGEGT. J lost 3 bases, V lost 4 bases, and 11 bases had no gene match.

The J gene is TRBJ2-1, the V gene TRBV20-1, with 9 bases lining up with TRBD2. The J segment lost 4 bases and the V segment lost 3 bases, leaving 7 bases of the junction unmatched. Looked up from germline, CDR1 is DFQATT and CDR2 is SNEGSKA (reference sequence). The CDR3 has 15 residues. The CDR3 spells CSARSVAGGYNEQFF. The CDR3 DNA sequence: TGCAGTGCTAGGTCGGTGGCGGGAGGGTACAATGAGCAGTTCTTC.

This clonotype occurred a few times. The rearrangement links TRBV18 to TRBJ2-7, with D unclear. The CDR3 extends over 14 amino acids. Germline assignment: CDR1 KGHSH and CDR2 LQKENI. V was clipped by 3 bases and J by 0 bases, with 9 bases between them. Written as DNA, the CDR3 is TGTGCCAGCTCACCGCCCACCCGCTCCTACGAGCAGTACTTC. It codes for CASSPPTRSYEQYF.

This clonotype was seen more than once but under ten times. A single base separates this from a much larger clone, so it may be a read error. The chain couples TRBV7-2 to TRBJ2-1; a weak D match, TRBD2 (5 bases). The V end was cut by 1 base, the J end by 13 bases, with 20 bases between. This CDR3 region has 15 residues. Germline-derived CDR1 and CDR2 are SGHTA and FQGNSA. The DNA for the CDR3 is TGTGCCAGCAGCTTAGATGGTCCGGGTGGGGAGACCCAGTTCTTC. Protein: CASSLDGPGGETQFF. The whole variable domain, remainder taken from reference TRBV7-2 and TRBJ2-1, is GAGVSQSPSNKVTEKGKDVELRCDPISGHTALYWYRQSLGQGLEFLIYFQGNSAPDKSGLPSDRFSAERTGGSVSTLTIQRTQQEDSAVYLCASSLDGPGGETQFFGPGTRLTVL.

This clonotype was seen ten or more times. V usage is TRBV28 and J usage is TRBJ2-6; TRBD1 aligns across 9 bases. This CDR3 is built from 16 residues. The germline CDR1 and CDR2 sequences are MDHEN and SYDVKM. V lost 7 bases to trimming and J lost 2 bases; unmatched junction nucleotides: 6. This CDR3 is CASTTGGAAGANVLTF. Here the CDR3 DNA reads TGTGCCAGCACCACAGGGGGCGCGGCTGGGGCCAACGTCCTGACTTTC.

With regard to this clonotype: A junction boundary mismatches the germline segment, possibly from a read error. V usage is TRBV4-3 and J usage is TRBJ2-1; 8 bases agree with TRBD1. The end of the DNA aligns better with TRBJ2-7, so the J call may be wrong. Germline CDR1 and CDR2: LGHNA and YSLEER. This CDR3 comprises 21 residues. The CDR3 DNA reads TGCGCCAGTAGCCAAGCTATCCCGGGGACAGGCCGTCCGAAAAAGCTCAATGAGCAGTACTTC. Translating gives CASSQAIPGTGRPKKLNEQYF.

A word on this clonotype: A clone one base away is much larger, so this may be a read error. This chain joins TRBV20-1 and TRBJ2-5, with no clear D. The J call is doubtful: the DNA matches TRBJ2-1 better. The germline CDR1 and CDR2 sequences are DFQATT and SNEGSKA (reference sequence). This CDR3 is 15 amino acids long. This chain's CDR3 is CSAPDPAKYQETQFF. For the CDR3, the DNA is TGCAGTGCACCCGATCCCGCCAAGTACCAAGAGACCCAGTTCTTC.

This clonotype occurred a few times. The chain uses TRBV20-1 and TRBJ1-6; no definite D call. There are 17 residues in the CDR3. CDR1 and CDR2 (germline): DFQATT, SNEGSKA (reference sequence). V dropped 0 bases and J dropped 1 base, with 13 bases sitting between them. The CDR3 loop is CSARDISGRSYNSPLHF. The CDR3 DNA follows: TGCAGTGCTAGAGATATCTCGGGGAGGTCCTATAATTCACCCCTCCACTTT.